This TCR delta chain was captured in a study of gamma-delta T cells after stem cell transplantation (dated by TCRdb to 2016 to 2017). The CDR3 measures 20 amino acids from cysteine to phenylalanine. The sequence is cut down to CDR3 DNA, 60 bases in frame from base 1. CDR1 and CDR2, looked up from the germline V gene, are GEAIGNYY and EKD. This clone was counted between two and nine times. Its antigen has not been determined. A much larger clone differs from this one at a single base, so this may be a read error. Libraries were constructed by RT-PCR. TCRdb lists the instrument as Illumina MiSeq. TCRdb called clones afresh from the public reads with CATT; identical DNA rows were later merged. Counted in this sample were more than 4,500 delta-chain clones; roughly 10% of them appeared once. Roughly 13% of the sample comes from the top ten.

This TCR was sampled from a human donor. It is not recorded whose cells these are; they may come from a transplant donor. The chain links TRDV2 with TRDJ1; TRDD3 aligns with 11 central bases. Material: gamma-delta T cells. The DNA sequence is TGTGCCCGTGACACCGTTGCTGGGGGATACAGCCGGGCTGTCGCTGATAAACTCATCTTT. Translated, it reads CARDTVAGGYSRAVADKLIF.